Below, 16 T cell receptor beta chains from the same sample are listed, as sequenced in a study of tissue T cells after allogeneic stem cell transplantation. Sample time point: mouse harvest day 14 after allogeneic transplant. The graft held 10^6 splenic CD5+ T cells and 10^7 T-cell-depleted bone marrow cells. Measured with immunoSEQ multiplex PCR; TCRdb has only the in-frame clones, and not every one. Here the sample spans thousands of clones, 30% to 35% being singletons. Sample: skin. The receptors shown here come from a female BALB/c mouse given C57BL/6 T cells with graft-versus-host disease after an allogeneic hematopoietic cell transplant.

As concerns this clone: Mouse gene names and germline throughout. The DNA ends 1 residue before the CDR3 does, and the rest of the CDR3 is filled in from the germline J gene. The V and J genes are TRBV31 and TRBJ1-1; D may be TRBD1 (6 bases). CDR1 GKSSPN and CDR2 SITVG come from the germline V gene. This CDR3 is built from 14 residues. Trimming stripped 0 bases from V and 1 base from J, with 9 bases between. CDR3 bases read: TGTGCCTGGAGTCTAGGGGGGAGGAACACAGAAGTCTTC. Residues: CAWSLGGRNTEVF. From start to end, the CDR3 is CAWSLGGRNTEVFF.

In the case of this clone: The gene names given are mouse names. Sequencing ends 1 residue short of the CDR3 end; the germline J gene provides the rest. The V call is TRBV2, the J call TRBJ2-3, with a tentative D call TRBD1 (7 bases). CDR1 and CDR2 (germline): LGHNA, YSYQKL. The CDR3 spans 15 residues. Trimming cost V 0 bases and J 3 bases, with 10 bases left between them. CDR3 bases read: TGTGCCAGCAGCCAAGAAGGGGGCTGGGCAGAAACGCTGTAT. Its protein product is CASSQEGGWAETLY. The whole CDR3 protein is CASSQEGGWAETLYF.

With respect to this clone: Gene names are the mouse ones. The read gets to within 1 residue of the CDR3 end, and the germline J gene fills in the rest. The chain links TRBV20 to TRBJ1-2; the match to TRBD1 covers 12 bases. The CDR3 extends over 15 amino acids. Germline trimming cut 2 bases from V and 4 bases from J; bases unmatched to any gene: 5. Germline V lookup: CDR1 GFQATS, CDR2 STVNSAI. CDR3 region: CGARPRDRGPSDYTF. CDR3 bases read: TGTGGTGCTAGGCCCCGGGACAGGGGGCCCTCCGACTACACC. Looking up the rest from reference TRBV20 and TRBJ1-2 gives the full variable domain: GALVYQYPRRTICKSGTSMRMECQAVGFQATSVAWYRQSPQKTFELIALSTVNSAIKYEQNFTQEKFPISHPNLSFSSMTVLNAYLEDRGLYLCGARPRDRGPSDYTFGSGTRLLVI.

A remark on this clone: Any gene name here is a mouse gene name. Sequencing ends 1 residue short of the CDR3 end; the germline J gene provides the rest. The chain has TRBV12-1 and TRBJ2-7, with 11 bases fitting TRBD2. Germline lookup yields CDR1 SGHSN and CDR2 HYEKVE. The CDR3 contains 16 residues. Trimming at V came to 2 bases and at J to 0 bases, leaving 5 bases not matched to a gene. The covered CDR3 bases are TGTGCCAGCTCTCAACGGACTGGGGGGAGCTCCTATGAACAGTAC. Translating it yields CASSQRTGGSSYEQY. The CDR3 as a whole reads CASSQRTGGSSYEQYF.

Remarks on this clone: All gene names here are mouse names. The read gets to within 1 residue of the CDR3 end, and the germline J gene fills in the rest. This chain links TRBV13-2 with TRBJ1-5, with a tentative D call TRBD1 (5 bases). V dropped 0 bases and J dropped 5 bases, with 6 bases sitting between them. Looked up from germline, CDR1 is NNHNN and CDR2 is SYGAGS (reference sequence). The CDR3 runs to 13 residues. This CDR3 reads CASGDAQDQAPLF. The CDR3 DNA, read in part, is TGTGCCAGCGGTGATGCACAGGACCAGGCTCCGCTT.

About this clone itself: Germline and genes here are mouse. The read ends 1 residue early relative to the CDR3; the germline J gene fills the gap. The V gene is TRBV4, the J gene TRBJ1-3, with D tentatively TRBD1 (5 bases). This CDR3 is 14 amino acids long. V was clipped by 5 bases and J by 0 bases, with 8 bases between them. Germline V lookup: CDR1 LGHDT, CDR2 YNNKQL (reference sequence). The CDR3 reads CASSQDNSGNTLYF. The CDR3 bases that were read are TGTGCCAGCAGCCAGGACAATTCTGGAAATACGCTCTAT.

In regard to this clone: Gene and germline names: mouse. CDR3 residues: CASSLSSGQYEQYF. The DNA read from the CDR3 is TGTGCCAGCAGTCTGTCGTCGGGACAATATGAACAGTAC. The chain is built from TRBV26 and TRBJ2-7; D is possibly TRBD1 (6 bases). The sequence runs out 1 residue before the end of the CDR3; the remainder is reconstructed from the germline J gene. Per germline, CDR1 KGHPV and CDR2 FQNQEV (reference sequence). V shed 0 bases and J shed 4 bases, with 10 bases lying between them. The CDR3 runs to 14 residues. Full variable domain (remainder filled in from reference TRBV26 and TRBJ2-7): NSKVIQTPRYLVKGQGQKAKMRCIPEKGHPVVFWYQQNKNNEFKFLINFQNQEVLQQIDMTEKRFSAECPSNSPCSLEIQSSEAGDSALYLCASSLSSGQYEQYFGPGTRLTVL.

As regards this clone: Gene names are mouse gene names. The missing CDR3 end, 1 residue past where the read stops, is filled in from the germline J gene. The chain links TRBV26 to TRBJ2-3, with TRBD2 as a possible D gene (7 bases). The germline gives CDR1 KGHPV, CDR2 FQNQEV (reference sequence). The CDR3 is made up of 14 amino acids. V was pared by 3 bases and J by 3 bases, with 10 bases between. Here the CDR3 reads CASSLVGGAETLYF. Incomplete CDR3 DNA: TGTGCCAGCAGTCTAGTGGGGGGCGCAGAAACGCTGTAT.

This clone was detected only a few times. Mouse gene names and germline throughout. Read sequence stops 1 residue before the CDR3 end, and the germline J gene provides the missing end. This chain uses TRBV1 with TRBJ1-1; 12 nucleotides align to TRBD1. V trimming: 3 bases; J trimming: 8 bases; junction bases outside the gene matches: 4. The CDR3 contains 14 residues. Germline V gene sequence: CDR1 NSQYPW, CDR2 LRSPGD (reference sequence). CDR3 sequence reads: CTCSARDRGREVFF. CDR3 DNA (partial): TGCACCTGCAGTGCCCGGGACAGGGGGCGGGAAGTCTTC. Complete variable domain (other parts from reference TRBV1 and TRBJ1-1): VTLLEQNPRWRLVPRGQAVNLRCILKNSQYPWMSWYQQDLQKQLQWLFTLRSPGDKEVKSLPGADYLATRVTDTELRLQVANMSQGRTLYCTCSARDRGREVFFGKGTRLTVV.

Regarding this clone: Here the gene names and germline are mouse. Read sequence stops 1 residue before the CDR3 end, and the germline J gene provides the missing end. V and J are TRBV29 and TRBJ2-1, with TRBD1 identical over 7 bases. This CDR3 has 12 residues. V gave up 8 bases and J gave up 4 bases; unmatched junction bases: 2. CDR1 MSHET and CDR2 SYDVDS come from the germline V gene. CDR3 protein: CASPGQYAEQFF. The sequenced CDR3 bases are TGTGCTAGCCCGGGACAGTATGCTGAGCAGTTC.

By sample fraction, this clone is medium-sized (0.01 to 0.1%). The listed genes are named as in mouse. The sequenced fragment ends 1 residue before the CDR3 boundary, so the rest is inferred from the germline J gene. The chain combines TRBV23 with TRBJ2-2; TRBD2, as called in the table, went unchecked against the DNA. The CDR3 runs to 15 residues. Germline CDR1 is KGHTA and CDR2 is FQNQQP. The CDR3 DNA, read in part, is TGCTCCAGCAGTCGGGACTGGGGGAACACCGGGCAGCTCTAC. Amino acids: CSSSRDWGNTGQLY. The entire CDR3 reads CSSSRDWGNTGQLYF. Combining the CDR3 with reference TRBV23 and TRBJ2-2 gives the whole variable domain DAAVTQKPRYLIKMKGQEAEMKCIPEKGHTAVFWYQQKQSKELKFLIYFQNQQPLDQIDMVKERFSAVCPSSSLCSLGIRTCEAEDSALYLCSSSRDWGNTGQLYFGEGSKLTVL.

In its sample, this clone ranks as medium-sized. The listed genes are named as in mouse. With the read ending 1 residue before the CDR3 end, the germline J gene is used to fill in that end. The chain couples TRBV26 to TRBJ1-4, with unresolved D. V lost 4 bases and J 4 bases, leaving 7 bases between the germline ends. The CDR3 extends over 13 amino acids. CDR1 and CDR2 from the germline V gene are KGHPV and FQNQEV (reference sequence). The CDR3 loop reads CASSQTLNERLFF. The covered CDR3 bases are TGTGCCAGCAGTCAGACACTCAACGAAAGATTATTT. The full variable domain, completed using reference TRBV26 and TRBJ1-4, is NSKVIQTPRYLVKGQGQKAKMRCIPEKGHPVVFWYQQNKNNEFKFLINFQNQEVLQQIDMTEKRFSAECPSNSPCSLEIQSSEAGDSALYLCASSQTLNERLFFGHGTKLSVL.

Of note for this clone: The gene names here belong to mouse. The sequenced CDR3 bases are TGTGCCAGCAGTCCGGGACAGGGGGCAGACACCCAGTAC. This sequence encodes CASSPGQGADTQY. The whole CDR3 is CASSPGQGADTQYF. The J gene is TRBJ2-5, the V gene TRBV26; 12 positions agree with TRBD1. Read coverage stops 1 residue before the CDR3 terminus; the germline J gene supplies the remainder. J gave up 5 bases and V 4 bases, and 1 base lay outside the gene matches. From germline, CDR1 is KGHPV and CDR2 FQNQEV (reference sequence). The CDR3 consists of 14 residues.

Comment on this clone: Here the gene names and germline are mouse. The chain's CDR3 is CASSLKGDTQYF. The sequenced CDR3 bases are TGTGCCAGCAGTCTTAAGGGGGACACCCAGTAC. V and J are TRBV26 and TRBJ2-5; D is possibly TRBD1 (5 bases). Coverage ceases 1 residue before the CDR3 finishes, and the germline J gene fills in the end. The CDR3 sequence is 12 residues long. The V end was cut by 3 bases, the J end by 6 bases, with 7 bases between. Germline loops: CDR1 KGHPV, CDR2 FQNQEV (reference sequence).

This clone was recorded a few times. Gene names are mouse gene names. The sequenced fragment ends 1 residue before the CDR3 boundary, so the rest is inferred from the germline J gene. This chain links TRBV23 with TRBJ1-1; the table's TRBD1 call for D was not verified on the DNA. Germline values: CDR1 KGHTA, CDR2 FQNQQP. The CDR3 sequence is 12 residues long. The CDR3 protein is CSSSHQNTEVFF. The sequenced CDR3 bases are TGCTCCAGCAGTCATCAAAACACAGAAGTCTTC.

This clone was observed a handful of times. Gene names and germline match the mouse. The read stops 1 residue short of the end of the CDR3; the missing end is completed from the germline J gene. V and J are TRBV26 and TRBJ1-1; D unclear. Trimming shortened V by 2 bases and J by 3 bases, and 4 bases separated the two germline ends. CDR3 length: 12 amino acids. In germline, CDR1 is KGHPV, CDR2 FQNQEV (reference sequence). CDR3 region: CASSLPDTEVFF. The part of the CDR3 DNA that was read is TGTGCCAGCAGTCTGCCAGACACAGAAGTCTTC.